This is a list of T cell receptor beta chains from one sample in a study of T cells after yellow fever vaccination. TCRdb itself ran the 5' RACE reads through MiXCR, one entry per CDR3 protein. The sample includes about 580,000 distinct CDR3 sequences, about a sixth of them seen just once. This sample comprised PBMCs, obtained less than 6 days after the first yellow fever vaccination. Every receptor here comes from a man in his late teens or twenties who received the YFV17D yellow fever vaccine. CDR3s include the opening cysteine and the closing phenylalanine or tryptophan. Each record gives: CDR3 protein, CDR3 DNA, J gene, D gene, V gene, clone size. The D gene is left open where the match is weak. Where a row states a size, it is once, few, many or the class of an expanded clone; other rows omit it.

cdr3_aa: CATKQASGNEQFF; cdr3_nt: TGTGCCACAAAGCAAGCTAGCGGGAATGAGCAGTTCTTC; j_call: TRBJ2-1; d_call: TRBD2; v_call: TRBV10-3; clone_size: many
cdr3_aa: CASSFPGHTEAFF; cdr3_nt: TGTGCCAGCAGTTTTCCTGGACACACTGAAGCTTTCTTT; j_call: TRBJ1-1; d_call: -; v_call: TRBV6-5; clone_size: few
cdr3_aa: CSARVRGLNTEAFF; cdr3_nt: TGCAGTGCTAGAGTCAGGGGGCTGAACACTGAAGCTTTCTTT; j_call: TRBJ1-1; d_call: TRBD1; v_call: TRBV20-1; clone_size: -
cdr3_aa: CASSPGQAGNTIYF; cdr3_nt: TGTGCCAGCAGTCCCGGACAGGCTGGAAACACCATATATTTT; j_call: TRBJ1-3; d_call: TRBD1; v_call: TRBV6-1; clone_size: few
cdr3_aa: CASSQPTTGAYPVSGETQYF; cdr3_nt: TGTGCCAGCAGCCAGCCGACTACAGGGGCGTACCCGGTCAGTGGGGAGACCCAGTACTTC; j_call: TRBJ2-5; d_call: TRBD1; v_call: TRBV4-2; clone_size: few
cdr3_aa: CSARPGTIGNEQFF; cdr3_nt: TGCAGTGCTCGTCCCGGGACTATAGGTAATGAGCAGTTCTTC; j_call: TRBJ2-1; d_call: TRBD2; v_call: TRBV20-1; clone_size: -
cdr3_aa: CASSPGLEPPGELFF; cdr3_nt: TGTGCCAGCAGTCCGGGACTAGAGCCTCCCGGGGAGCTGTTTTTT; j_call: TRBJ2-2; d_call: TRBD2; v_call: TRBV12-3/TRBV12-4; clone_size: -
cdr3_aa: CATSWTSGAGETQYF; cdr3_nt: TGTGCCACCAGCTGGACTAGCGGGGCGGGAGAGACCCAGTACTTC; j_call: TRBJ2-5; d_call: TRBD2; v_call: TRBV24-1; clone_size: -
cdr3_aa: CSARQLAGSYNEQFF; cdr3_nt: TGCAGTGCTAGACAGCTAGCGGGGTCTTACAATGAGCAGTTCTTC; j_call: TRBJ2-1; d_call: TRBD2; v_call: TRBV20-1; clone_size: -
cdr3_aa: CASSAGLGGYEQFF; cdr3_nt: TGCGCCAGCAGCGCCGGACTAGGGGGGTATGAGCAGTTCTTC; j_call: TRBJ2-1; d_call: -; v_call: TRBV5-1; clone_size: few
cdr3_aa: CASSYRGLAGENEQFF; cdr3_nt: TGTGCCAGCAGTTATAGGGGACTAGCGGGGGAAAATGAGCAGTTCTTC; j_call: TRBJ2-1; d_call: TRBD2; v_call: TRBV12-3/TRBV12-4; clone_size: -
cdr3_aa: CASSPRGDREYNQPQHF; cdr3_nt: TGTGCCAGCAGCCCCCGAGGGGACAGGGAATACAATCAGCCCCAGCATTTT; j_call: TRBJ1-5; d_call: TRBD1; v_call: TRBV6-1; clone_size: few
cdr3_aa: CASSSTGSPLHF; cdr3_nt: TGTGCCAGCAGCAGTACGGGTTCACCCCTCCACTTT; j_call: TRBJ1-6; d_call: -; v_call: TRBV13; clone_size: -
cdr3_aa: CASSSWTGNGYTF; cdr3_nt: TGTGCCAGCAGTTCGTGGACAGGGAATGGCTACACCTTC; j_call: TRBJ1-2; d_call: TRBD1; v_call: TRBV27; clone_size: -
cdr3_aa: CAIASWAGGPTQDTQYF; cdr3_nt: TGTGCCATCGCAAGTTGGGCGGGGGGGCCGACTCAGGATACGCAGTATTTT; j_call: TRBJ2-3; d_call: TRBD2; v_call: TRBV10-3; clone_size: -
cdr3_aa: CAISEETYKPNYGYTF; cdr3_nt: TGTGCCATCAGTGAGGAGACATACAAGCCCAACTATGGCTACACCTTC; j_call: TRBJ1-2; d_call: -; v_call: TRBV10-3; clone_size: -
cdr3_aa: CASSEDRVNGYTF; cdr3_nt: TGTGCCAGCAGTGAAGACAGGGTCAATGGCTACACCTTC; j_call: TRBJ1-2; d_call: -; v_call: TRBV2; clone_size: few
cdr3_aa: CASSLWGNDMGLTDTQYF; cdr3_nt: TGTGCCAGCAGTTTATGGGGGAACGACATGGGGCTCACAGATACGCAGTATTTT; j_call: TRBJ2-3; d_call: -; v_call: TRBV27; clone_size: -
cdr3_aa: CASSMSDRDYGYTF; cdr3_nt: TGTGCCAGCAGTATGTCCGACAGAGACTATGGCTACACCTTC; j_call: TRBJ1-2; d_call: -; v_call: TRBV6-1; clone_size: -
cdr3_aa: CASSLTAGLNTGELFF; cdr3_nt: TGCGCCAGCAGCCTGACGGCGGGGTTGAACACCGGGGAGCTGTTTTTT; j_call: TRBJ2-2; d_call: -; v_call: TRBV5-1; clone_size: few
cdr3_aa: CASSSGRSPLHF; cdr3_nt: TGTGCCAGCAGTTCCGGGCGATCACCCCTCCACTTT; j_call: TRBJ1-6; d_call: -; v_call: TRBV12-3/TRBV12-4; clone_size: many
cdr3_aa: CASSYPVGASYEQYF; cdr3_nt: TGTGCCAGCAGTTACCCGGTGGGGGCGAGCTACGAGCAGTACTTC; j_call: TRBJ2-7; d_call: -; v_call: TRBV6-5; clone_size: few
cdr3_aa: CASSFEGSNTGELFF; cdr3_nt: TGTGCCAGCAGCTTTGAGGGGTCGAACACCGGGGAGCTGTTTTTT; j_call: TRBJ2-2; d_call: -; v_call: TRBV7-2; clone_size: -
cdr3_aa: CASSHPVDIETQYF; cdr3_nt: TGTGCCAGCAGCCACCCCGTGGATATAGAGACCCAGTACTTC; j_call: TRBJ2-5; d_call: -; v_call: TRBV7-2; clone_size: few
cdr3_aa: CASSSKQVNYGYTF; cdr3_nt: TGTGCCAGCAGCAGCAAACAGGTCAACTATGGCTACACCTTC; j_call: TRBJ1-2; d_call: -; v_call: TRBV5-6; clone_size: -
cdr3_aa: CASSFNRANYGYTF; cdr3_nt: TGTGCCAGCAGTTTTAACCGAGCTAACTATGGCTACACCTTC; j_call: TRBJ1-2; d_call: -; v_call: TRBV12-3/TRBV12-4; clone_size: -
cdr3_aa: CASSSDRLRSFDTF; cdr3_nt: TGTGCCAGCAGCTCCGACAGGCTCCGATCTTTTGACACCTTC; j_call: TRBJ1-2; d_call: -; v_call: TRBV7-2; clone_size: few
cdr3_aa: CASSYSLTVRQPQHF; cdr3_nt: TGTGCCAGCAGTTACTCTTTGACAGTCCGTCAGCCCCAGCATTTT; j_call: TRBJ1-5; d_call: -; v_call: TRBV6-5; clone_size: few
cdr3_aa: CSEGSRERSTDTQYF; cdr3_nt: TGCAGTGAGGGTTCCCGGGAACGTTCCACAGATACGCAGTATTTT; j_call: TRBJ2-3; d_call: -; v_call: TRBV20-1; clone_size: few
cdr3_aa: CASTAWLGKSGANVLTF; cdr3_nt: TGTGCCAGCACAGCTTGGTTAGGGAAGTCTGGGGCCAACGTCCTGACTTTC; j_call: TRBJ2-6; d_call: -; v_call: TRBV11-2; clone_size: few
cdr3_aa: CASSEALGRPNTEAFF; cdr3_nt: TGTGCCAGCAGTGAAGCGCTGGGCAGACCGAACACTGAAGCTTTCTTT; j_call: TRBJ1-1; d_call: -; v_call: TRBV2; clone_size: few
cdr3_aa: CASSGTSGGPGTDTQYF; cdr3_nt: TGTGCCAGCAGCGGGACTAGCGGGGGGCCGGGCACAGATACGCAGTATTTT; j_call: TRBJ2-3; d_call: TRBD2; v_call: TRBV11-2; clone_size: few
cdr3_aa: CSATGQGLEKLFF; cdr3_nt: TGCAGTGCTACAGGACAGGGACTTGAAAAACTGTTTTTT; j_call: TRBJ1-4; d_call: TRBD1; v_call: TRBV20-1; clone_size: few
cdr3_aa: CATSETGQGPSHEQYF; cdr3_nt: TGTGCCACCAGCGAAACGGGACAGGGGCCTTCCCACGAGCAGTACTTC; j_call: TRBJ2-7; d_call: TRBD1; v_call: TRBV15; clone_size: -
cdr3_aa: CASSADSKETQYF; cdr3_nt: TGTGCCAGCAGCGCCGACTCAAAAGAGACCCAGTACTTC; j_call: TRBJ2-5; d_call: -; v_call: TRBV5-4; clone_size: -
cdr3_aa: CSARPRQSLNEKLFF; cdr3_nt: TGCAGTGCTAGACCCAGACAGTCCCTAAATGAAAAACTGTTTTTT; j_call: TRBJ1-4; d_call: -; v_call: TRBV20-1; clone_size: -
cdr3_aa: CASSLVPGQAFF; cdr3_nt: TGTGCCAGCAGTTTAGTTCCAGGGCAAGCTTTCTTT; j_call: TRBJ1-1; d_call: -; v_call: TRBV12-3/TRBV12-4; clone_size: -
cdr3_aa: CASSFRGPSGYEQYF; cdr3_nt: TGCGCCAGCAGCTTTAGGGGCCCTTCTGGCTACGAGCAGTACTTC; j_call: TRBJ2-7; d_call: -; v_call: TRBV5-1; clone_size: -
cdr3_aa: CALGQDGETQYF; cdr3_nt: TGTGCGTTAGGGCAGGACGGGGAGACCCAGTACTTC; j_call: TRBJ2-5; d_call: -; v_call: TRBV10-3; clone_size: few
cdr3_aa: CASSPDRAKNIQYF; cdr3_nt: TGTGCCAGCTCACCAGACAGGGCCAAAAACATTCAGTACTTC; j_call: TRBJ2-4; d_call: -; v_call: TRBV18; clone_size: many
cdr3_aa: CASSILRNRKSSGANVLTF; cdr3_nt: TGTGCCAGTAGTATCCTGAGGAACAGAAAGAGCTCTGGGGCCAACGTCCTGACTTTC; j_call: TRBJ2-6; d_call: -; v_call: TRBV19; clone_size: -
cdr3_aa: CAWSRLAASTDTQYF; cdr3_nt: TGTGCCTGGAGCCGACTAGCGGCTAGCACAGATACGCAGTATTTT; j_call: TRBJ2-3; d_call: TRBD2; v_call: TRBV30; clone_size: few
cdr3_aa: CATSDHGAGGYQETQYF; cdr3_nt: TGTGCCACCAGTGATCACGGGGCGGGGGGTTACCAAGAGACCCAGTACTTC; j_call: TRBJ2-5; d_call: TRBD2; v_call: TRBV24-1; clone_size: -
cdr3_aa: CASSNFKLAGGYNEQFF; cdr3_nt: TGTGCCAGCAGCAACTTCAAACTAGCGGGGGGTTACAATGAGCAGTTCTTC; j_call: TRBJ2-1; d_call: TRBD2; v_call: TRBV13; clone_size: few
cdr3_aa: CATGTEVSNQPQHF; cdr3_nt: TGTGCCACCGGGACAGAAGTTAGCAATCAGCCCCAGCATTTT; j_call: TRBJ1-5; d_call: TRBD1; v_call: TRBV10-3; clone_size: -
cdr3_aa: CSVYTGAGANVLTF; cdr3_nt: TGCAGCGTTTATACAGGGGCTGGGGCCAACGTCCTGACTTTC; j_call: TRBJ2-6; d_call: TRBD1; v_call: TRBV29-1; clone_size: few
cdr3_aa: CASSYSRPGLAKNIQYF; cdr3_nt: TGTGCCAGCAGTTACTCGAGGCCCGGACTAGCCAAAAACATTCAGTACTTC; j_call: TRBJ2-4; d_call: -; v_call: TRBV6-5; clone_size: -
cdr3_aa: CASSSRQGGEQFF; cdr3_nt: TGTGCCAGCAGCTCACGGCAGGGGGGTGAGCAGTTCTTC; j_call: TRBJ2-1; d_call: -; v_call: TRBV9; clone_size: few
cdr3_aa: CASSLVGRGQPQHF; cdr3_nt: TGTGCCAGCAGTTTAGTGGGCAGGGGTCAGCCCCAGCATTTT; j_call: TRBJ1-5; d_call: -; v_call: TRBV28; clone_size: -
cdr3_aa: CASSQGSGSITGELFF; cdr3_nt: TGTGCCAGCAGCCAGGGTTCAGGTTCTATCACCGGGGAGCTGTTTTTT; j_call: TRBJ2-2; d_call: -; v_call: TRBV4-2; clone_size: few
cdr3_aa: CASSPEGGGAPETQYF; cdr3_nt: TGTGCCAGCAGCCCGGAAGGCGGGGGGGCCCCAGAGACCCAGTACTTC; j_call: TRBJ2-5; d_call: TRBD2; v_call: TRBV4-2; clone_size: -
cdr3_aa: CSASGRVRVYGYTF; cdr3_nt: TGCAGTGCTAGCGGCAGGGTGCGGGTATATGGCTACACCTTC; j_call: TRBJ1-2; d_call: -; v_call: TRBV20-1; clone_size: -
cdr3_aa: CASSIDRAPGNTQYF; cdr3_nt: TGTGCCAGCAGCATCGACAGGGCCCCGGGAAATACGCAGTATTTT; j_call: TRBJ2-3; d_call: TRBD1; v_call: TRBV7-2; clone_size: few
cdr3_aa: CASANWGTDTQYF; cdr3_nt: TGTGCCAGCGCTAACTGGGGCACAGATACGCAGTATTTT; j_call: TRBJ2-3; d_call: -; v_call: TRBV7-2; clone_size: -
cdr3_aa: CATSRVVTTEQYF; cdr3_nt: TGTGCCACCAGCAGAGTTGTGACAACCGAGCAGTACTTC; j_call: TRBJ2-7; d_call: -; v_call: TRBV15; clone_size: few
cdr3_aa: CASSKTSGGLNTGELFF; cdr3_nt: TGTGCCAGCAGCAAGACGAGCGGGGGGCTGAACACCGGGGAGCTGTTTTTT; j_call: TRBJ2-2; d_call: TRBD2; v_call: TRBV4-2; clone_size: few
cdr3_aa: CATSDLSGTGGNEQFF; cdr3_nt: TGTGCCACCAGTGATTTATCCGGGACAGGGGGCAATGAGCAGTTCTTC; j_call: TRBJ2-1; d_call: TRBD1; v_call: TRBV24-1; clone_size: -